This TCR beta chain was documented in a study of blood T cell repertoires in COVID-19. Background on the study: Spain, Italy and the United States supplied samples that represented acute and convalescent COVID-19. The analysed material was cDNA or gDNA that came from T cells, B-cell-depleted T cells, or PBMCs.

Germline V CDR1 and CDR2: SGHTA, FQGNSA. This CDR3 contains 12 residues. Trimming shortened V by 4 bases and J by 5 bases, and 5 bases separated the two germline ends. Authors' methods: Using reference gene primer amplification, nucleated cell counts were estimated. TCRdb keeps only in-frame clones here, not all; method: immunoSEQ multiplex PCR. Clone size and V and J calls were adopted from that table, with D and trimming inferred from the DNA. In the table there are 220,000 or so clones, approximately 86% of which are singletons. The sample was peripheral blood. The chain uses TRBV7-2 and TRBJ2-2; weak D call: TRBD2 (5 bases). This receptor was identified in a woman older than 75 with acute or convalescent COVID-19. The DNA of the CDR3 is TGTGCCAGCAGCTCGGGAACCGGGGAGCTGTTTTTT. Translating it yields CASSSGTGELFF.